Listed below are T cell receptor beta chains from one sample, sequenced in a study of T cell responses to AZD1222 COVID-19 vaccine. TCRdb's copy holds only in-frame clones and misses some; the assay was immunoSEQ multiplex PCR. Found here are some 180,000 clones, roughly 92% of them singletons; the top ten hold approximately 1.5%. Sequencing was performed on peripheral blood, taken on day 0 of AZD1222 vaccination. The receptors originated from an adult in good health. Both conserved end residues are part of each CDR3. D genes are given only for firm matches. Rows may omit the clone size; those that give it use once, few, many or a size class.

TRBV12-5	few	TRBJ2-3	NA	CASGYTDTQYF	TGTGCTAGTGGTTACACAGATACGCAGTATTTT
TRBV4-2	NA	TRBJ1-2	NA	CASSQDWEYHGYTF	TGTGCCAGCAGCCAAGATTGGGAATATCATGGCTACACCTTC
TRBV6-5	NA	TRBJ2-7	TRBD1	CASRTGAREQYF	TGTGCCAGCAGAACAGGGGCGAGGGAGCAGTACTTC
TRBV20-1	NA	TRBJ1-2	TRBD1	CSASAQGGSVNYGYTF	TGCAGTGCTAGTGCACAGGGGGGTTCTGTTAACTATGGCTACACCTTC
TRBV27	NA	TRBJ1-6	TRBD1	CASSPGQARGSYNSPLHF	TGTGCCAGCAGTCCGGGACAGGCAAGGGGCTCCTATAATTCACCCCTCCACTTT
TRBV18	NA	TRBJ1-1	NA	CASSPPSGLDTEAFF	TGTGCCAGCTCACCCCCGTCGGGGTTGGACACTGAAGCTTTCTTT
TRBV19	NA	TRBJ1-1	NA	CASGPLQGNTEAFF	TGTGCCAGTGGACCCCTACAGGGGAACACTGAAGCTTTCTTT
TRBV6-5	NA	TRBJ1-2	NA	CASTEGFRLKGGYTF	TGTGCCAGCACCGAGGGGTTCAGGCTTAAAGGTGGCTACACCTTC
TRBV9	NA	TRBJ2-3	NA	CASSAGPLTDTQYF	TGTGCCAGCAGCGCCGGACCCCTCACAGATACGCAGTATTTT
TRBV25-1	NA	TRBJ1-2	NA	CASSEGQGRYTF	TGTGCCAGCAGTGAAGGGCAGGGTCGCTACACCTTC
TRBV7-2	NA	TRBJ2-3	TRBD2	CASSLAGGVDTQYF	TGTGCCAGCAGCTTGGCGGGGGGAGTAGATACGCAGTATTTT
TRBV30	NA	TRBJ2-5	TRBD2	CAWSAGGLGETQYF	TGTGCCTGGAGTGCCGGGGGGTTGGGGGAGACCCAGTACTTC
TRBV21-1	NA	TRBJ2-5	NA	CASSETSGGRVGEETQYF	TGTGCCAGCAGCGAAACATCCGGAGGGAGGGTGGGGGAAGAGACCCAGTACTTC
TRBV27	NA	TRBJ1-2	NA	CASSLNGGGNGYTF	TGTGCCAGCAGTTTAAATGGGGGAGGGAATGGCTACACCTTC
TRBV10-1	few	TRBJ2-7	TRBD1	CASSEDRGVGQYF	TGCGCCAGCAGTGAAGACAGGGGCGTAGGGCAGTACTTC
TRBV7-3	NA	TRBJ2-2	NA	CASSPDLRGTGELFF	TGTGCCAGCAGCCCCGATCTACGCGGGACCGGGGAGCTGTTTTTT
TRBV5-1	NA	TRBJ2-1	TRBD1	CASSPGQSASYNEQFF	TGCGCCAGCAGCCCGGGACAGTCAGCCTCCTACAATGAGCAGTTCTTC
TRBV6-5	NA	TRBJ2-7	NA	CASSPAATYEQYF	TGTGCCAGCAGTCCCGCAGCGACCTACGAGCAGTACTTC
TRBV2	NA	TRBJ2-3	TRBD2	CASSRSPTSGDSTDTQYF	TGTGCCAGCTCTCGATCTCCGACTAGCGGGGATAGCACAGATACGCAGTATTTT
TRBV6-8	few	TRBJ1-6	NA	CASSYPYSPLHF	TGTGCCAGCAGTTACCCCTATTCACCCCTCCACTTT
TRBV6-5	NA	TRBJ2-7	NA	CASSYRHVGSGYEQYF	TGTGCCAGCAGTTACCGCCATGTCGGATCGGGCTACGAGCAGTACTTC
TRBV19	NA	TRBJ1-6	NA	CASSIGSVNNSPLHF	TGTGCCAGTAGTATTGGGAGCGTCAATAATTCACCCCTCCACTTT
TRBV13	NA	TRBJ2-3	TRBD2	CASSMGLAGNTQYF	TGTGCCAGCAGCATGGGACTAGCGGGAAATACGCAGTATTTT
TRBV5-1	NA	TRBJ1-2	NA	CASSPLGGGDQYGYTF	TGCGCCAGCAGCCCACTGGGGGGAGGGGACCAATATGGCTACACCTTC
TRBV7-2	NA	TRBJ2-5	NA	CASSRSGGETQYF	TGTGCCAGCAGCCGAAGCGGCGGAGAGACCCAGTACTTC
TRBV19	NA	TRBJ1-6	TRBD1	CASSVGQDTSPLHF	TGTGCCAGTAGTGTCGGACAGGATACTTCACCCCTCCACTTT
TRBV5-8	NA	TRBJ1-2	NA	CASSLGGLGYTF	TGTGCCAGCAGCTTGGGGGGTCTTGGCTACACCTTC
TRBV4-1	NA	TRBJ1-4	TRBD1	CASSQETGGLGWEKLFF	TGCGCCAGCAGTCAAGAGACAGGGGGCCTGGGGTGGGAAAAACTGTTTTTT
TRBV21-1	NA	TRBJ1-2	NA	CASSTIGTRQRNYGYTF	TGTGCCAGCAGCACAATCGGGACAAGGCAGCGCAACTATGGCTACACCTTC
TRBV9	NA	TRBJ2-1	TRBD1	CASSVGQGAYNEQFF	TGTGCCAGCAGCGTAGGGCAGGGGGCCTACAATGAGCAGTTCTTC
TRBV5-1	NA	TRBJ1-2	NA	CASSLAATNYGYTF	TGCGCCAGCAGCTTGGCCGCCACTAACTATGGCTACACCTTC
TRBV11-2	once	TRBJ1-1	NA	CASSLGQNLEAFF	TGTGCCAGCAGCTTAGGCCAGAACCTTGAAGCTTTCTTT
TRBV20-1	NA	TRBJ1-5	NA	CSASSQGIGQPQHF	TGCAGTGCTAGTTCGCAGGGGATTGGGCAGCCCCAGCATTTT
TRBV6-5	NA	TRBJ1-4	NA	CASSYSGRTYEKLFF	TGTGCCAGCAGTTACTCGGGTAGGACGTATGAAAAACTGTTTTTT
TRBV12-5	NA	TRBJ2-5	NA	CASDRGPQETQYF	TGTGCTAGTGACCGGGGGCCCCAAGAGACCCAGTACTTC
TRBV5-5	NA	TRBJ2-1	NA	CASSRRDSQLYNEQFF	TGTGCCAGCAGCAGACGAGACTCGCAACTTTACAATGAGCAGTTCTTC
TRBV10-2	NA	TRBJ1-1	NA	CASSVAAVNTEAFF	TGCGCCAGCAGTGTCGCAGCCGTGAACACTGAAGCTTTCTTT
TRBV28	NA	TRBJ2-2	TRBD1	CASRIGTADTGELFF	TGTGCCAGCCGAATCGGGACAGCGGACACCGGGGAGCTGTTTTTT
TRBV3-1/TRBV3-2	once	TRBJ2-3	NA	CASSQLGGADTQYF	TGTGCCAGCAGCCAATTAGGGGGAGCAGATACGCAGTATTTT
TRBV7-9	NA	TRBJ1-1	NA	CASSLGQINTEAFF	TGTGCCAGCAGCTTAGGACAAATAAACACTGAAGCTTTCTTT
TRBV5-5	NA	TRBJ2-2	TRBD1	CASSLEIIQGSTGELFF	TGTGCCAGCAGCTTGGAAATTATACAGGGGAGTACCGGGGAGCTGTTTTTT
TRBV6-1	NA	TRBJ1-1	NA	CASSEALLRPNTEAFF	TGTGCCAGCAGTGAAGCGCTTCTACGACCGAACACTGAAGCTTTCTTT
TRBV24-1	NA	TRBJ1-2	NA	CATSDWVYGYTF	TGTGCCACCAGTGATTGGGTTTATGGCTACACCTTC
TRBV2	NA	TRBJ1-1	NA	CASGKAENTEAFF	TGTGCCAGCGGGAAAGCAGAGAACACTGAAGCTTTCTTT
TRBV6-5	NA	TRBJ1-2	NA	CASSSLSGSANYGYTF	TGTGCCAGCAGTTCCCTTTCCGGGTCAGCTAACTATGGCTACACCTTC
TRBV19	NA	TRBJ1-5	NA	CATSPAALENQPQHF	TGTGCCACCTCCCCGGCGGCTCTCGAGAATCAGCCCCAGCATTTT
TRBV5-6	NA	TRBJ1-2	NA	CASSFPGRGYTF	TGTGCCAGCAGCTTTCCAGGGCGGGGCTACACCTTC
TRBV18	NA	TRBJ1-2	NA	CASSPERARSLYGYTF	TGTGCCAGCTCACCAGAGCGGGCACGCTCTCTGTATGGCTACACCTTC
TRBV7-3	NA	TRBJ2-2	NA	CASSLYTGELFF	TGTGCCAGCAGCTTGTACACCGGGGAGCTGTTTTTT
TRBV5-4	NA	TRBJ1-1	NA	CASSEKTGNTEAFF	TGTGCCAGCAGCGAAAAGACGGGGAACACTGAAGCTTTCTTT
TRBV2	NA	TRBJ2-3	TRBD1	CASSEFRLQGGTDTQYF	TGTGCCAGCAGTGAGTTCCGCTTGCAGGGGGGCACAGATACGCAGTATTTT
TRBV7-9	NA	TRBJ1-3	NA	CASSPDGDGNTIYF	TGTGCCAGCAGCCCAGATGGGGACGGAAACACCATATATTTT
TRBV21-1	NA	TRBJ1-6	NA	CASSPGELNSPLHF	TGTGCCAGCAGCCCCGGGGAGTTGAATTCACCCCTCCACTTT
TRBV2	once	TRBJ1-1	TRBD1	CASSLQGAGMNTEAFF	TGTGCCAGCAGTCTTCAGGGGGCTGGGATGAACACTGAAGCTTTCTTT
TRBV6-5	NA	TRBJ1-6	NA	CASSSGRQLLNSPLHF	TGTGCCAGCAGTTCCGGGAGGCAGCTGCTTAATTCACCCCTCCACTTT
TRBV5-1	NA	TRBJ1-6	NA	CASSLESGVGNSPLHF	TGCGCCAGCAGCTTGGAGTCGGGAGTTGGGAATTCACCCCTCCACTTT
TRBV28	NA	TRBJ1-5	TRBD1	CASVGQGAIYQPQHF	TGTGCCAGCGTTGGACAGGGGGCAATCTATCAGCCCCAGCATTTT